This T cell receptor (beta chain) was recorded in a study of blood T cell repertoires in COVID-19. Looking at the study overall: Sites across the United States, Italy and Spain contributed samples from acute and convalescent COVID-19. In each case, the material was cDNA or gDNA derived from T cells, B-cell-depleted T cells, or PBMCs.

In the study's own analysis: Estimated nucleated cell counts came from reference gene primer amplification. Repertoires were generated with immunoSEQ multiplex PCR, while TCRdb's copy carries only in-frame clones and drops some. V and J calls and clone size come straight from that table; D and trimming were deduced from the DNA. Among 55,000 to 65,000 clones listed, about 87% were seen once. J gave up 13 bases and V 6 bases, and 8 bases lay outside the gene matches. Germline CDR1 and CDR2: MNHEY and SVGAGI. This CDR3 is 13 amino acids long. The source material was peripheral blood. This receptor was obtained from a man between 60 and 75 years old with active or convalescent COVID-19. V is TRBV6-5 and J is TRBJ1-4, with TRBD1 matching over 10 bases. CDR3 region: CASRPGQGLRLFF. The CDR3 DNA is TGTGCCAGCAGGCCGGGACAGGGGTTAAGACTGTTTTTT.